Listed here are 21 T cell receptor beta chains from one sample, sequenced in a study of control samples from healthy donors and cancer patients. Using immunoSEQ multiplex PCR, the repertoire was profiled, and TCRdb retains in-frame clones only, with some absent. This table has 120,000 to 150,000 clones, more than 90% appearing once. Material for sequencing was blood. The receptors here all came from a man aged 30 to 45 in good health.

This clone has only one observation. This sequence joins TRBV29-1 and TRBJ1-1; the match to TRBD1 covers 7 bases. This CDR3 comprises 12 residues. J gave up 4 bases and V 4 bases, and 3 bases lay outside the gene matches. Germline CDR1 reads SQVTM; CDR2 reads ANQGSEA. CDR3 sequence: CSVAPGGTEAFF. The CDR3 DNA reads as TGCAGCGTTGCCCCAGGGGGCACTGAAGCTTTCTTT.

V usage is TRBV28 and J usage is TRBJ2-6; perhaps D is TRBD1 or TRBD2 (5 bases each). The germline V gene encodes CDR1 MDHEN and CDR2 SYDVKM. CDR3 length: 17 amino acids. Trimming took off 2 bases at V and 0 bases at J, with 11 bases between the two ends. CDR3 sequence (DNA): TGTGCCAGCAGTTTAGAGGGACCGAGCTCTGGGGCCAACGTCCTGACTTTC. Translated: CASSLEGPSSGANVLTF.

The CDR3: CASSQVRAQGITEAFF. Here the CDR3 DNA reads TGCGCCAGCAGCCAAGTCCGAGCACAGGGCATCACGGAAGCTTTCTTT. The chain carries TRBV4-1 and TRBJ1-1; a possible D gene is TRBD1 (6 bases). The CDR3 runs 16 residues. V shed 1 base and J shed 8 bases, with 20 bases lying between them. CDR1 is MGHRA, CDR2 YSYEKL, per germline.

The CDR3 region is CASSYAGSLNTEAFF. The DNA for the CDR3 is TGTGCCAGCAGTTACGCGGGATCCCTAAACACTGAAGCTTTCTTT. The chain combines TRBV6-5 with TRBJ1-1; D remains unclear. The CDR3 contains 15 residues. Trimming shortened V by 2 bases and J by 2 bases, and 12 bases separated the two germline ends. Germline V lookup: CDR1 MNHEY, CDR2 SVGAGI.

The rearrangement joins TRBV10-1 to TRBJ2-2, with TRBD2 matching 10 bases. Germline V lookup: CDR1 WNHNN, CDR2 SYGVQD (reference sequence). V trimming: 4 bases; J trimming: 3 bases; junction bases outside the gene matches: 8. This CDR3 spans 17 amino acids. CDR3 amino acids: CASSGWSGGAHTGELFF. CDR3 in DNA: TGCGCCAGCAGTGGATGGAGCGGGGGGGCGCACACCGGGGAGCTGTTTTTT.

The chain is built from TRBV5-1 and TRBJ1-1; the D gene is possibly TRBD1 (5 bases). Trimming cost V 3 bases and J 4 bases, with 10 bases left between them. Germline CDR1 reads SGHRS; CDR2 reads YFSETQ. The length of the CDR3 is 13 residues. The CDR3 loop reads CASSSEGTTEAFF. In nucleotides, the CDR3 is TGCGCCAGCAGCTCCGAGGGGACCACTGAAGCTTTCTTT.

The sample holds a few counts of this clone. V and J are TRBV6-1 and TRBJ1-1; 7 bases line up with TRBD1. The V gene end was trimmed by 3 bases and the J gene end by 7 bases; junction bases not matched to a gene: 5. This CDR3 spans 13 amino acids. Germline assignment: CDR1 MNHNS and CDR2 SASEGT. This chain's CDR3 is CASSERNRGEAFF. The DNA of the CDR3 is TGTGCCAGCAGTGAGCGGAACAGGGGTGAAGCTTTCTTT.

The V and J genes are TRBV5-1 and TRBJ1-4; D might be TRBD1 (6 bases). The CDR3 consists of 12 residues. Between the trimmed V and J ends, which lost 4 bases and 12 bases, there was a span of 13 bases. The germline V gene encodes CDR1 SGHRS and CDR2 YFSETQ. Here the CDR3 DNA reads TGCGCCAGCAGCCAACAGGGAGGGGAACTGTTTTTT. As protein: CASSQQGGELFF. The entire variable domain, with the rest obtained from reference TRBV5-1 and TRBJ1-4, is as follows: KAGVTQTPRYLIKTRGQQVTLSCSPISGHRSVSWYQQTPGQGLQFLFEYFSETQRNKGNFPGRFSGRQFSNSRSEMNVSTLELGDSALYLCASSQQGGELFFGSGTQLSVL.

The chain has TRBV27 and TRBJ1-2; D gene uncertain. The CDR3 runs to 18 residues. The germline V and J ends were trimmed by 2 bases and 0 bases, with 19 bases remaining between them. CDR1 MNHEY and CDR2 SMNVEV come from the germline V gene (reference sequence). CDR3 sequence (DNA): TGTGCCAGCAGTTTAACTTCGGGATCTCGGGTCGCTAACTATGGCTACACCTTC. It codes for CASSLTSGSRVANYGYTF.

The CDR3 DNA sequence: TGTGCCAGCAGCCCCTCGGGGATTATAGATGAAAAACTGTTTTTT. This encodes CASSPSGIIDEKLFF. The chain has TRBV7-6 and TRBJ1-4; D remains unclear. V lost 5 bases and J lost 6, with 16 bases in between. In germline, CDR1 is SGHVS, CDR2 FNYEAQ. This CDR3 contains 15 residues.

This chain uses TRBV28 with TRBJ1-2; 10 positions match TRBD1. The CDR3 extends over 15 amino acids. The germline V gene has CDR1 MDHEN and CDR2 SYDVKM. With V trimmed by 5 bases and J by 4 bases, 7 bases remained unmatched. As DNA, the CDR3 is TGTGCCAGCAGTGATCCGGGACAGGGGACCTATGGCTACACCTTC. Protein product: CASSDPGQGTYGYTF.

This chain uses TRBV19 with TRBJ1-2; no reliable D call. This CDR3 comprises 14 residues. Trimming removed 5 bases at V and 2 bases at J, with 12 bases between. CDR1 is LNHDA, CDR2 SQIVND, per germline (reference sequence). The CDR3 DNA follows: TGTGCCAGTAGTCAACGGCAGTTGAACTATGGCTACACCTTC. It translates to CASSQRQLNYGYTF.

This chain connects TRBV6-5 to TRBJ2-7, with TRBD1 matching 12 bases. The germline V gene encodes CDR1 MNHEY and CDR2 SVGAGI. The CDR3 is made up of 15 amino acids. The J segment lost 5 bases and the V segment lost 6 bases, leaving 8 bases of the junction unmatched. Here the CDR3 DNA reads TGTGCCAGCAGCCCCACCGGGACAGGGGGCCACGAGCAGTACTTC. It codes for CASSPTGTGGHEQYF.

Here the CDR3 reads CASMNGQNTGELFF. CDR3 nucleotides: TGTGCCAGCATGAACGGACAGAACACCGGGGAGCTGTTTTTT. J is TRBJ2-2 and V is TRBV6-5, with D possibly matching TRBD1 (5 bases). This CDR3 is 14 amino acids long. V lost 7 bases to trimming and J lost 1 base, with 10 bases between them. The germline V gene encodes CDR1 MNHEY and CDR2 SVGAGI.

The chain combines TRBV19 with TRBJ1-6; D perhaps matches TRBD1 (6 bases). The CDR3 loop spans 15 amino acids. Deletions cut 4 bases from V and 5 bases from J, with 12 bases between. Germline values: CDR1 LNHDA, CDR2 SQIVND (reference sequence). The CDR3 reads CASSTLAGDNSPLHF. In DNA, the CDR3 is TGTGCCAGTAGTACCCTCGCAGGGGATAATTCACCCCTCCACTTT.

This chain links TRBV6-5 with TRBJ1-1; a possible D gene is TRBD1 (6 bases). The CDR3 is 16 residues long. The V end was cut by 0 bases, the J end by 1 base, with 12 bases between. Germline V gene data show CDR1 as MNHEY and CDR2 as SVGAGI. The CDR3 sequence is CASSYSPTGQNTEAFF. The CDR3 DNA is TGTGCCAGCAGTTACTCACCGACAGGTCAGAACACTGAAGCTTTCTTT.

The rearrangement uses TRBV21-1 and TRBJ1-1; the D call of TRBD1 is as the table states it, not checked on the DNA. TRBV21-1 is an annotated pseudogene. The CDR3 consists of 16 residues. DNA for the CDR3: TGTGCCAGCAGCCCCCACGCGGACAGGGGGCATTGTGAAGCTTTCTTT. Translation: CASSPHADRGHCEAFF.

The chain recombines TRBV9 with TRBJ1-1; unclear D gene. Germline CDR1 is SGDLS and CDR2 is YYNGEE. The V end lost 2 bases, the J end lost 7 bases, and 15 bases lay between the germline ends. This CDR3 has 14 amino acids. The CDR3 loop is CASSVDIERVEAFF. CDR3 nucleotides: TGTGCCAGCAGCGTCGACATCGAGAGGGTTGAAGCTTTCTTT.

V gene TRBV14 combines with J gene TRBJ2-3, with D unclear. Trimming shortened V by 1 base and J by 4 bases, and 12 bases separated the two germline ends. The CDR3 extends over 15 amino acids. Per the germline V gene, CDR1 is SGHDN and CDR2 is FVKESK. CDR3 loop: CASSQGLVVADTQYF. CDR3 sequence (DNA): TGTGCCAGCAGCCAAGGCCTGGTAGTGGCAGATACGCAGTATTTT. Based on the CDR3 plus reference TRBV14 and TRBJ2-3, the full variable domain is EAGVTQFPSHSVIEKGQTVTLRCDPISGHDNLYWYRRVMGKEIKFLLHFVKESKQDESGMPNNRFLAERTGGTYSTLKVQPAELEDSGVYFCASSQGLVVADTQYFGPGTRLTVL.

This sequence joins TRBV6-5 and TRBJ2-3, with TRBD1 matching 9 bases. V dropped 6 bases and J dropped 3; count of bases not matched to a gene: 4. The CDR3 is 14 amino acids. CDR1 and CDR2 from the germline V gene are MNHEY and SVGAGI. CDR3 sequence reads: CASRSTGGTDTQYF. The DNA of the CDR3 is TGTGCCAGCAGATCGACAGGGGGAACAGATACGCAGTATTTT.

J is TRBJ1-1 and V is TRBV7-8, with D tentatively TRBD1 (6 bases). This CDR3 comprises 13 residues. V was clipped by 6 bases and J by 6 bases, with 14 bases between them. The germline V gene has CDR1 SGHVS and CDR2 FQNEAQ. The CDR3 DNA follows: TGTGCCAGCAGGCCCCGGGACAAACCTGAAGCTTTCTTT. It encodes CASRPRDKPEAFF.